One sample yielded the 14 T cell receptor beta chains listed below, sequenced in a study of cytomegalovirus exposure and HLA in healthy donors. PCR involved 60 Vbeta and 13 Jbeta primers. Measured with immunoSEQ multiplex PCR; TCRdb has only the in-frame clones, and not every one. The sample shows tens of thousands of clones, about 73% of them seen only once. The sequencing input was PBMCs. These receptors all stem from a woman aged 45-65 years in good health and CMV-seropositive.

This clone occurred a few times. The chain has TRBV5-1 and TRBJ2-2; 7 positions match TRBD1. Trimming removed 2 bases from V and 6 bases from J; junction bases left unmatched: 4. CDR1 and CDR2 from the germline V gene are SGHRS and YFSETQ. The CDR3 sequence is 14 residues long. The CDR3, as DNA: TGCGCCAGCAGCTTAGGGGGCGCTTCCGGGGAGCTGTTTTTT. This sequence encodes CASSLGGASGELFF.

This chain links TRBV19 with TRBJ1-2; D unclear. V shed 2 bases and J shed 8 bases, with 15 bases lying between them. The CDR3 is made up of 14 amino acids. Germline values: CDR1 LNHDA, CDR2 SQIVND (reference sequence). The CDR3 is CASSIREREGGYTF. The DNA of the CDR3 is TGTGCCAGTAGTATAAGAGAGAGAGAGGGAGGCTACACCTTC.

The chain combines TRBV6-5 with TRBJ1-5; 10 nucleotides line up with TRBD1. The CDR3 sequence is 14 residues long. The germline gives CDR1 MNHEY, CDR2 SVGAGI. V lost 6 bases, J lost 7 bases, and 6 bases stayed unmatched. The CDR3 nucleotides read TGTGCCAGCAGCCCCGGGACAGGGGTACAGCCCCAGCATTTT. Protein: CASSPGTGVQPQHF.

This clone has a handful of counts. V and J are TRBV5-1 and TRBJ2-7, with 8 positions matching TRBD2. Trimming cost V 4 bases and J 0 bases; bases outside gene matches: 6. CDR1 and CDR2 from the germline V gene are SGHRS and YFSETQ. The CDR3 totals 15 residues. In DNA, the CDR3 is TGCGCCAGCAGCCTTTCGGGAGGGGTCTCCTACGAGCAGTACTTC. Translating it yields CASSLSGGVSYEQYF.

The rearrangement joins TRBV5-1 to TRBJ1-6; D perhaps matches TRBD1 (5 bases). Germline assignment: CDR1 SGHRS and CDR2 YFSETQ. The CDR3 extends over 16 amino acids. Trimming left V 0 bases short and J 7 bases short, with 14 bases between. CDR3 residues: CASSLVAGLLNSPLHF. The CDR3 DNA follows: TGCGCCAGCAGCTTGGTCGCGGGACTTCTAAATTCACCCCTCCACTTT.

The chain carries TRBV7-9 and TRBJ1-6, with TRBD1 identical over 10 bases. The CDR3 length is 16 residues. Trimming at V came to 5 bases and at J to 14 bases, leaving 15 bases not matched to a gene. CDR1 and CDR2 from the germline V gene are SEHNR and FQNEAQ (reference sequence). DNA of the CDR3: TGTGCCAGCAGCGAGGAGGCCGGGGGACAGGGGCGAACCCTCCACTTT. It codes for CASSEEAGGQGRTLHF.

This rearrangement joins TRBV4-2 to TRBJ2-2; D gene unclear. V shed 0 bases and J shed 0 bases, with 11 bases lying between them. Germline loops: CDR1 LGHNA, CDR2 YNFKEQ. This CDR3 is built from 17 residues. CDR3 bases: TGTGCCAGCAGCCAAGAACGGAGACTTACGAACACCGGGGAGCTGTTTTTT. Its protein product is CASSQERRLTNTGELFF.

This clone has a handful of counts. V gene TRBV7-9 combines with J gene TRBJ2-3; no definite D call. Trimming shortened V by 5 bases and J by 2 bases, and 5 bases separated the two germline ends. CDR1 and CDR2 from the germline V gene are SEHNR and FQNEAQ (reference sequence). The CDR3 is made up of 12 amino acids. In DNA, the CDR3 is TGTGCCAGCAGCCTGTTCACAGATACGCAGTATTTT. This encodes CASSLFTDTQYF.

The chain links TRBV4-2 to TRBJ1-6; D not certain. The CDR3 spans 16 residues. Trimming took 1 base from V and 8 from J, leaving 15 bases between them. Germline CDR1 and CDR2: LGHNA and YNFKEQ. In DNA form, the CDR3 reads TGTGCCAGCAGCCAAGCGGGAGGGCAGGAGTATTCACCCCTCCACTTT. Translating gives CASSQAGGQEYSPLHF.

This clone was observed once. V usage is TRBV10-3 and J usage is TRBJ2-1; no clear D. Looked up from germline, CDR1 is ENHRY and CDR2 is SYGVKD. The CDR3 has 13 amino acids. The V gene lost 3 bases and the J gene lost 4 bases, with 7 bases spanning the gap. CDR3 sequence: CAISEVLYNEQFF. The CDR3 coding sequence is TGTGCCATCAGTGAAGTACTGTACAATGAGCAGTTCTTC.

This chain uses TRBV10-3 with TRBJ2-7, with D perhaps matching TRBD1 (6 bases). CDR3 length: 15 residues. V was pared by 7 bases and J by 3 bases, with 19 bases between. In germline, CDR1 is ENHRY, CDR2 SYGVKD. This CDR3 is CAINTGTGKDYEQYF. The CDR3 bases are TGTGCCATCAATACAGGGACCGGCAAGGACTACGAGCAGTACTTC.

A single count supports this clone. V usage is TRBV18 and J usage is TRBJ1-2; unclear D gene. Germline CDR1 reads KGHSH; CDR2 reads LQKENI. V gave up 2 bases and J gave up 6 bases, with 10 bases separating them. This CDR3 is built from 13 residues. For the CDR3, the DNA is TGTGCCAGCTCACCAAACTTTGAGGATGGCTACACCTTC. This gives the protein CASSPNFEDGYTF.

The gene calls are TRBV10-3 and TRBJ1-4; TRBD1 matches 10 bases. Trimming took 3 bases from V and 8 from J; bases not matched to a gene: 6. The CDR3 length is 15 residues. Germline lookup yields CDR1 ENHRY and CDR2 SYGVKD. The CDR3 bases are TGTGCCATCAGTGATCAAGGACAGGGGGGCGAAAAACTGTTTTTT. Its protein is CAISDQGQGGEKLFF.

This clone was counted a few times. The chain joins TRBV28 to TRBJ1-4, with 7 bases identical to TRBD1. The CDR3 extends over 14 amino acids. With 3 bases clipped from V and 5 bases from J, the junction kept 3 bases outside the gene matches. The germline CDR1 and CDR2 sequences are MDHEN and SYDVKM. The CDR3 sequence is CASSFSGGNEKLFF. DNA for the CDR3: TGTGCCAGCAGTTTCTCAGGGGGAAATGAAAAACTGTTTTTT.